One and the same sample provided the 7 T cell receptor beta chains below, sequenced in a study of T cells in Graves' hyperthyroidism and ophthalmopathy. The CDR3 regions of TCR beta were amplified from RNA transcripts. The HTBI set primed first-round TCR CDR3 RT-PCR. TCRdb ran MiXCR on the multiplex PCR reads and lists one entry per CDR3 protein. Of roughly 570,000 distinct CDR3 sequences listed, about a sixth are singletons. The sequencing sample was made of blood. The source is a woman aged 25 to 39 with Graves' hyperthyroidism.

As concerns this clonotype: Given a much more abundant clone one base away, this may be a read error. This chain connects TRBV27 to TRBJ1-1, with D perhaps matching TRBD1 (5 bases). This CDR3 has 16 amino acids. Germline V gene sequence: CDR1 MNHEY, CDR2 SMNVEV (reference sequence). Trimming took off 2 bases at V and 3 bases at J, with 16 bases between the two ends. The CDR3 bases are TGTGCCAGCAGTTTACCCACAGGAACGGGGTACACTGAAGCTTTCTTT. This sequence encodes CASSLPTGTGYTEAFF.

As to this clonotype: One end of the junction does not line up with germline, which may come from a read error. The CDR3 loop is CARSSGQGGAGELFF. The CDR3 region has the DNA TGTGCCCGCAGCTCCGGACAGGGGGGTGCCGGGGAGCTGTTTTTT. The chain carries TRBV5-5 and TRBJ2-2; TRBD1 matches 10 bases. Germline lookup yields CDR1 SGHKS and CDR2 YYEKEE (reference sequence). CDR3 size: 15 residues. Using reference TRBV5-5 and TRBJ2-2 for the parts outside the CDR3, the full variable domain is DAGVTQSPTHLIKTRGQQVTLRCSPISGHKSVSWYQQVLGQGPQFIFQYYEKEERGRGNFPDRFSARQFPNYSSELNVNALLLGDSALYLCARSSGQGGAGELFFGEGSRLTVL.

The chain combines TRBV7-9 with TRBJ1-1, with D tentatively TRBD1 (6 bases). The CDR3 spans 15 residues. Germline-derived CDR1 and CDR2 are SEHNR and FQNEAQ (reference sequence). The germline V and J ends were trimmed by 3 bases and 11 bases, with 22 bases remaining between them. The CDR3 DNA reads as TGTGCCAGCAGCTTCGCCGGGACAAATGTAATGGTCGCTTTCTTT. This gives the protein CASSFAGTNVMVAFF.

The sample holds many counts of this clonotype. The CDR3 sequence: CSVDDPRTDTQYF. The CDR3 DNA sequence: TGCAGCGTTGATGACCCCCGCACAGATACGCAGTATTTT. The V gene is TRBV29-1, the J gene TRBJ2-3; D not resolved. The CDR3 totals 13 residues. CDR1 SQVTM and CDR2 ANQGSEA come from the germline V gene. Trimming cost V 3 bases and J 1 base, with 8 bases left between them.

This clonotype was seen ten or more times. This chain links TRBV7-9 with TRBJ2-1; tentatively, D is TRBD2 (6 bases). The CDR3 covers 15 residues. V was cut by 5 bases and J by 6 bases, with 17 bases left in between. Germline lookup yields CDR1 SEHNR and CDR2 FQNEAQ (reference sequence). CDR3 in amino acids: CASSTSPRDSNEQFF. In DNA form, the CDR3 reads TGTGCCAGCAGCACATCTCCCCGGGACTCCAATGAGCAGTTCTTC.

Points on this clonotype: A much larger clone differs from this one at a single base, so this may be a read error. The V and J genes are TRBV12-3 or TRBV12-4 and TRBJ2-7; possible D gene TRBD1, 5 bases. The DNA matches TRBJ2-1 better at its end, which makes the J call doubtful. The CDR3 totals 12 residues. The CDR3 bases are TGTGCCAGCAGACAGGCGAACTACGAGCAGTTCTTC. Residues: CASRQANYEQFF.

This clonotype was seen a few times. V gene TRBV20-1 combines with J gene TRBJ1-1, with D possibly being TRBD1 (6 bases). Germline-derived CDR1 and CDR2 are DFQATT and SNEGSKA (reference sequence). The CDR3 spans 17 residues. V was cut by 2 bases and J by 2 bases, with 21 bases left in between. CDR3 region: CSARTWRAGTTNTEAFF. The DNA for the CDR3 is TGCAGTGCTAGAACTTGGAGGGCCGGGACAACTAACACTGAAGCTTTCTTT.